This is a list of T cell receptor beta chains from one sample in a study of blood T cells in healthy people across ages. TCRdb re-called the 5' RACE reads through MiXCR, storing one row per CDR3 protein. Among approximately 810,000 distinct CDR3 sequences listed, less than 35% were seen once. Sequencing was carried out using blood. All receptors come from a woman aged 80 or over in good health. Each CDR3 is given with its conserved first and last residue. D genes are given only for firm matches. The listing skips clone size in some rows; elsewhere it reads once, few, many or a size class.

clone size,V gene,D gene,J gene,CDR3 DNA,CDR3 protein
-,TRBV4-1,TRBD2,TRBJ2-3,TGCGCCAGCAGCCAGGGAAATAGCGGGGCTGGGACAGATACGCAGTATTTT,CASSQGNSGAGTDTQYF
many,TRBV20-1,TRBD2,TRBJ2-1,TGCAGTGAGCGGGGGGCCGGTGAGCAGTTCTTC,CSERGAGEQFF
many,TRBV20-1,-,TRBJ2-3,TGCAGTGCCCCGACCGGACGTTACATCACAGATACGCAGTATTTT,CSAPTGRYITDTQYF
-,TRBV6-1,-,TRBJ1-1,TGTGCCAGCAGTGAATGGGGCTATAACACTGAAGCTTTCTTT,CASSEWGYNTEAFF
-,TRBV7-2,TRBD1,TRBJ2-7,TGTGCCAGCAGCTCCCGGGACAGGCAAGAGCAGTACTTC,CASSSRDRQEQYF
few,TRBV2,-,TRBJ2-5,TGTGCCAGCAGTGACGACAGGCCCCGTGAGACCCAGTACTTC,CASSDDRPRETQYF
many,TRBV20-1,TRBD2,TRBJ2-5,TGCAGTGCACAAGATAGCGGGGGGGTTGCAGAGACCCAGTACTTC,CSAQDSGGVAETQYF
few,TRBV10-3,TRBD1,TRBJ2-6,TGTGCCATCAGTGGGACGGGACAGTGGCCCTCCCCTAACGGGGCCAACGTCCTGACTTTC,CAISGTGQWPSPNGANVLTF
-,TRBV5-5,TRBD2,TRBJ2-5,TGTGCCAGCAGCTTCGCGGGGGGGACCCCGGTAGGGACCCAGTACTTC,CASSFAGGTPVGTQYF
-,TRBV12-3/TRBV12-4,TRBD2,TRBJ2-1,TGTGCCAGCAGAAGAGCGGGGGGGAGGTATGAGCAGTTCTTC,CASRRAGGRYEQFF
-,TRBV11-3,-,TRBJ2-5,TGTGCCAGCAGCTTAGGCGCCCAGGTGACCCAGTACTTC,CASSLGAQVTQYF
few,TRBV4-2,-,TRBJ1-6,TGTGCCAGCAGCCAAGAGGGGCAGTCACCCTCCTATAATTCACCCCTCCACTTT,CASSQEGQSPSYNSPLHF
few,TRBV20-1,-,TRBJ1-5,TGCAGTGCTATCAGGCATAGCAATCAGCCCCAGCATTTT,CSAIRHSNQPQHF
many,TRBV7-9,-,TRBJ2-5,TGTGCCAGCAGCTTAGCGGAGGGGAGGGAGACCCAGTACTTC,CASSLAEGRETQYF
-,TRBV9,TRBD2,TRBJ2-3,TGTGCCAGCAGCGTAGGTGTCAGCGGGGCCCCAGATACGCAGTATTTT,CASSVGVSGAPDTQYF
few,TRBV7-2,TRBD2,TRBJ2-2,TGTGCCAGCAGCTCATCCAGACTAGCTGCCGGGGAGCTGTTTTTT,CASSSSRLAAGELFF
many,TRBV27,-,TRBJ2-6,TGTGCCAGCAGTTATAAAAGTGGGGCCAACGTCCTGACTTTC,CASSYKSGANVLTF
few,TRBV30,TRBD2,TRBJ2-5,TGTGCCTGGAGTAAGGGACTAGCGGGGGGAGGGTCAGAGACCCAGTACTTC,CAWSKGLAGGGSETQYF
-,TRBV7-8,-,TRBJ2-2,TGTGCCAGCAGCTCTATGGCCATGGGCGGGGAGCTGTTTTTT,CASSSMAMGGELFF
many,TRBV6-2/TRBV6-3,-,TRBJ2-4,TGTGCCAGCAGTTACGGGGGATTTGAGGTCAAAAACATTCAGTACTTC,CASSYGGFEVKNIQYF
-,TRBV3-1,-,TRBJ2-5,TGTGCCAGCAGCCCTATGACCGGGGTTGAGACCCAGTACTTC,CASSPMTGVETQYF
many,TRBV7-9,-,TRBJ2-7,TGTGCCAGCAGCTCCCCCGCTGGGGGGTGGTACTTC,CASSSPAGGWYF
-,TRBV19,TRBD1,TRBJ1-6,TGTGCCAGTAGCAGACCAGGGGGTCTTATGTCACCCCTCCACTTT,CASSRPGGLMSPLHF
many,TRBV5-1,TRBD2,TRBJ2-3,TGCGCCAGCAGCTTACCTAGCGGGGCGGAAGATACGCAGTATTTT,CASSLPSGAEDTQYF
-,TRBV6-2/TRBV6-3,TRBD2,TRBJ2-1,TGTGCCAGCAGTACTACTCGGGGGGGCCAGGAGAATGAGCAGTTCTTC,CASSTTRGGQENEQFF
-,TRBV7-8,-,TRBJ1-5,TGTGCCAGCAGCTTAGCGGGAGGGGTCGATCAGCCCCAGCATTTT,CASSLAGGVDQPQHF
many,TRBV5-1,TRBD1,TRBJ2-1,TGCGCCAGCAGCCGAGGTTCGGGACAGCACAATGAGCAGTTCTTC,CASSRGSGQHNEQFF
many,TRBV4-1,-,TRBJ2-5,TGCGCCAGCAGCTCACCGGGCGGACGGGGGAGTTCCCAGTACTTC,CASSSPGGRGSSQYF